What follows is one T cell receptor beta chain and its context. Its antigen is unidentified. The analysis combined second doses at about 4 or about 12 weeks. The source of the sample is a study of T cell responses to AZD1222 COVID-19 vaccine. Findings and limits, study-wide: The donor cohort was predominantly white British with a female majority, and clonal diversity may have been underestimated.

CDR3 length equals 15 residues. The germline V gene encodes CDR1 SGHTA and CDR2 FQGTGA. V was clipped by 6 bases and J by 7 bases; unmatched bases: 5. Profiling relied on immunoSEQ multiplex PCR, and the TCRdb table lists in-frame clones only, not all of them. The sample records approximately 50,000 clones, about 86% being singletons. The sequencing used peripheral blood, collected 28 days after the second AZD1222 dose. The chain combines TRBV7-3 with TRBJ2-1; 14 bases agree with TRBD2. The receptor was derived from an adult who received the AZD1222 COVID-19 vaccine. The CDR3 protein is CASRGTSGSRNEQFF. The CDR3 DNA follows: TGTGCCAGCAGGGGGACTAGCGGGAGTCGGAATGAGCAGTTCTTC.